Detailed here is one TCR beta chain. Its antigen is unknown. This record belongs to a study of T cell repertoires in cytomegalovirus infection. Across the whole study: Indicated by public TCR beta signatures were CMV infection and matching HLA type.

The CDR3 covers 15 residues. The V end lost 0 bases, the J end lost 2 bases, and 10 bases lay between the germline ends. Looked up from germline, CDR1 is SEHNR and CDR2 is FQNEAQ (reference sequence). MiXCR, applied by TCRdb to the reads, yields one record per CDR3 protein. This sample yields some 97,000 distinct CDR3 sequences, of which roughly a quarter are seen a single time; roughly 43% belongs to the top ten. Regarding the study as a whole: Cumulative public TCR beta family frequency identified carriers of CMV plus the relevant HLA.

This clonotype was obtained from a human donor in good health (CMV status not recorded). Some clones in this sample may be carry-over from other donors' samples. V usage is TRBV7-9 and J usage is TRBJ1-2; no clear D gene. Sequences were obtained from CD8+ T cells from PBMCs. The CDR3 loop reads CASSLAAAANYGYTF. CDR3 in DNA: TGTGCCAGCAGCTTAGCGGCGGCAGCCAACTATGGCTACACCTTC.